The 29 T cell receptor beta chains in this list originate from one sample, sequenced in a study of blood T cell repertoires in COVID-19. Produced via immunoSEQ multiplex PCR; TCRdb's table is partial and in-frame only. The sample includes hundreds of thousands of clones, more than 80% of them seen just once. The sample was peripheral blood. The origin of the receptors is a woman between 18 and 30 years old with acute or convalescent COVID-19.

This clone is a singleton in its sample. The CDR3 bases are TGTGCCAGCAGCTCAAAACAGGGGGCGCAAGTCTTAGCTTTCTTT. Its protein product is CASSSKQGAQVLAFF. The rearrangement joins TRBV7-2 to TRBJ1-1, with TRBD1 identical over 9 bases. J lost 10 bases, V lost 4 bases, and 13 bases had no gene match. This CDR3 has 15 amino acids. The germline V gene has CDR1 SGHTA and CDR2 FQGNSA.

This clone was detected a few times. The rearrangement links TRBV11-2 to TRBJ1-1; 7 bases map to TRBD1. Trimming removed 1 base from V and 6 bases from J; junction bases left unmatched: 5. Germline loops: CDR1 SGHAT, CDR2 FQNNGV. The CDR3 consists of 14 residues. The CDR3 coding sequence is TGTGCCAGCAGCTTAGTGGGCAGGGGGGCTGAAGCTTTCTTT. Residues: CASSLVGRGAEAFF.

This sequence joins TRBV2 and TRBJ2-7; 8 bases map to TRBD1. The ends lost 8 bases at V and 6 bases at J; junction bases unmatched: 12. Germline CDR1 reads SNHLY; CDR2 reads FYNNEI. The CDR3 is 14 residues long. The CDR3 DNA sequence: TGTGCCAGCCGCAGGGGGCAGAAGGTGTCCGAGCAGTACTTC. This gives the protein CASRRGQKVSEQYF.

This clone was observed a handful of times. The chain has TRBV5-1 and TRBJ1-6; TRBD1 is a possible D gene (5 bases). Trimming shortened V by 6 bases and J by 5 bases, and 18 bases separated the two germline ends. This CDR3 is 16 amino acids long. In germline, CDR1 is SGHRS, CDR2 YFSETQ. The CDR3 here is CASNTSPGVNNSPLHF. CDR3 DNA sequence: TGCGCCAGCAATACTTCCCCGGGGGTAAATAATTCACCCCTCCACTTT.

CDR3: CASSLPPLRGENEKLFF. CDR3 DNA: TGTGCCAGCAGCCTCCCGCCGCTCAGGGGAGAGAATGAAAAACTGTTTTTT. The chain employs TRBV14 and TRBJ1-4; tentatively, D is TRBD1 (6 bases). The CDR3 spans 17 residues. The germline V gene has CDR1 SGHDN and CDR2 FVKESK. Trimming stripped 4 bases from V and 5 bases from J, with 20 bases between.

The chain uses TRBV3-1 (or the pseudogene TRBV3-2) and TRBJ2-3; 12 positions agree with TRBD2. Germline CDR1 reads LGHDT; CDR2 reads YNNKEL (reference sequence). Trimming at V came to 1 base and at J to 2 bases, leaving 7 bases not matched to a gene. The CDR3 totals 18 residues. The CDR3 is CASSQGTSGIEYTDTQYF. CDR3 bases: TGTGCCAGCAGCCAAGGGACTAGCGGGATTGAATACACAGATACGCAGTATTTT.

CDR3 nucleotides: TGCGCCAGCAGCCAAGTGCCCGTGACAGGGGGCGCGTCCTACGAGCAGTACTTC. It is translated as CASSQVPVTGGASYEQYF. The chain links TRBV4-3 to TRBJ2-7; 10 positions agree with TRBD1. The CDR3 spans 18 residues. Per germline, CDR1 LGHNA and CDR2 YSLEER. The trim removed 1 base at V and 1 base at J, leaving 10 bases unmatched.

This rearrangement joins TRBV7-8 to TRBJ1-6, with a tentative D call TRBD1 (5 bases). This CDR3 contains 14 residues. Deletions cut 4 bases from V and 14 bases from J, with 18 bases between. The germline V gene encodes CDR1 SGHVS and CDR2 FQNEAQ. The CDR3 nucleotides read TGTGCCAGCAGCTCCCCGGGAGGCGCAGGGACCCTCCACTTT. Amino acids: CASSSPGGAGTLHF.

The V gene is TRBV28, the J gene TRBJ1-2; D is undetermined. Germline V gene sequence: CDR1 MDHEN, CDR2 SYDVKM. The CDR3 has 14 residues. V was clipped by 4 bases and J by 4 bases, with 13 bases between them. The CDR3 region is CASSSHRLRYGYTF. The CDR3 nucleotides read TGTGCCAGCAGTTCGCACAGACTACGCTATGGCTACACCTTC.

This clone was counted a single time. The same CDR3 is also encoded by other DNA sequences in this sample. V usage is TRBV3-1 (or the pseudogene TRBV3-2) and J usage is TRBJ2-3; D gene unclear. Trimming took 2 bases from V and 1 from J, leaving 4 bases between them. The length of the CDR3 is 13 residues. Per the germline V gene, CDR1 is LGHDT and CDR2 is YNNKEL (reference sequence). CDR3 in amino acids: CASSQRGTDTQYF. The CDR3 DNA is TGTGCCAGCAGCCAACGTGGCACAGATACGCAGTATTTT.

V and J are TRBV24-1 and TRBJ2-7, with D perhaps TRBD1 (6 bases). This CDR3 is 13 amino acids long. Trimming took 2 bases from V and 5 from J, leaving 9 bases between them. CDR1 is KGHDR, CDR2 SFDVKD, per germline. DNA for the CDR3: TGTGCCACCAGTGATTCCCGGACAGACGAGCAGTACTTC. As protein: CATSDSRTDEQYF.

The rearrangement joins TRBV5-1 to TRBJ1-2, with 7 bases aligning to TRBD1. The trim removed 0 bases at V and 2 bases at J, leaving 1 base unmatched. The CDR3 covers 14 residues. CDR1 SGHRS and CDR2 YFSETQ come from the germline V gene. Here the CDR3 reads CASSLGRGNYGYTF. The CDR3, as DNA: TGCGCCAGCAGCTTGGGCAGGGGGAACTATGGCTACACCTTC.

The rearrangement joins TRBV7-3 to TRBJ2-6; D is ambiguous. CDR3 length: 17 residues. CDR1 is SGHTA and CDR2 is FQGTGA in the germline V gene. With 5 bases removed from V and 0 bases from J, the gap between germline ends came to 14 bases. Here the CDR3 reads CASSQDAVHSGANVLTF. In DNA, the CDR3 is TGTGCCAGCAGCCAAGATGCCGTACACTCTGGGGCCAACGTCCTGACTTTC.

This rearrangement joins TRBV5-1 to TRBJ2-1, with 8 bases fitting TRBD1. CDR1 and CDR2 (germline): SGHRS, YFSETQ. V was pared by 4 bases and J by 9 bases, with 18 bases of the junction left unmatched. The CDR3 spans 17 residues. The CDR3 sequence is CASSPHQPRQGRGEQFF. CDR3 nucleotides: TGCGCCAGCAGCCCCCATCAGCCTAGACAGGGGCGGGGTGAGCAGTTCTTC.

The rearrangement joins TRBV29-1 to TRBJ1-2; D is undetermined. Per germline, CDR1 SQVTM and CDR2 ANQGSEA. V was pared by 3 bases and J by 14 bases, with 13 bases between. The CDR3 spans 10 residues. The chain's CDR3 is CSVDRERNTF. DNA for the CDR3: TGCAGCGTTGATAGAGAGCGAAATACCTTC.

The chain employs TRBV11-1 and TRBJ2-3; TRBD2 matches 8 bases. The germline V gene encodes CDR1 SGHAT and CDR2 FQDESV (reference sequence). The CDR3 is made up of 16 amino acids. J gave up 4 bases and V 3 bases, and 9 bases lay outside the gene matches. The CDR3 is CASSFPPRGGPDTQYF. CDR3 DNA: TGTGCCAGCAGCTTCCCCCCCCGGGGGGGGCCAGATACGCAGTATTTT.

With respect to this clone: Other nucleotide sequences in the sample specify the same CDR3. V and J are TRBV6-5 and TRBJ1-2; D gene unclear. The CDR3 is made up of 13 amino acids. V lost 2 bases, J lost 0 bases, and 4 bases lay in between. CDR1 is MNHEY and CDR2 is SVGAGI in the germline V gene. The CDR3 bases are TGTGCCAGCAGTTACAGAGCTAACTATGGCTACACCTTC. It is translated as CASSYRANYGYTF.

The rearrangement joins TRBV30 to TRBJ1-2; D is perhaps TRBD1 (5 bases). The CDR3 has 15 amino acids. Germline lookup yields CDR1 GTSNPN and CDR2 SVGIG (reference sequence). The V end lost 1 base, the J end lost 3 bases, and 15 bases lay between the germline ends. The CDR3 sequence is CAWSAYTGLHYGYTF. As DNA, the CDR3 is TGTGCCTGGAGTGCCTATACGGGACTTCACTATGGCTACACCTTC.

The CDR3 reads CASSPQGKGNIQYF. The CDR3 nucleotides are TGTGCCAGCAGTCCACAGGGGAAGGGAAACATTCAGTACTTC. The chain has TRBV6-5 and TRBJ2-4; 7 positions agree with TRBD1. This CDR3 comprises 14 residues. V shed 5 bases and J 6 bases; nucleotides not matched to a gene: 7. Germline CDR1 is MNHEY and CDR2 is SVGAGI.

The genes are TRBV19 and TRBJ2-7, with 9 bases lining up with TRBD1. With V trimmed by 5 bases and J by 4 bases, 9 bases remained unmatched. CDR1 LNHDA and CDR2 SQIVND come from the germline V gene (reference sequence). CDR3 length: 15 residues. As DNA, the CDR3 is TGTGCCAGTAGTTTGACCGGGACAGGGACGTACGAGCAGTACTTC. Translation gives CASSLTGTGTYEQYF.

The rearrangement joins TRBV6-2 or TRBV6-3 to TRBJ2-7; TRBD1 aligns across 8 bases. The germline V gene encodes CDR1 MNHEY and CDR2 SVGEGT. V was clipped by 5 bases and J by 1 base; unmatched bases: 13. CDR3 length: 17 amino acids. In nucleotides, the CDR3 is TGTGCCAGCAGTAATAGGACAGGGCCATACTATTCCTACGAGCAGTACTTC. Translation: CASSNRTGPYYSYEQYF.

The gene calls are TRBV9 and TRBJ1-2; a weak D match, TRBD1 (6 bases). The length of the CDR3 is 13 residues. Deletions cut 5 bases from V and 7 bases from J, with 15 bases between. Germline assignment: CDR1 SGDLS and CDR2 YYNGEE. The CDR3 sequence: CASSPTGNGGYTF. CDR3 bases: TGTGCCAGCAGTCCTACAGGGAACGGTGGCTACACCTTC.

The V and J genes are TRBV27 and TRBJ2-7; perhaps TRBD1 as D (6 bases). This CDR3 is 12 amino acids long. Germline lookup yields CDR1 MNHEY and CDR2 SMNVEV (reference sequence). The V end lost 6 bases, the J end lost 4 bases, and 10 bases lay between the germline ends. CDR3 coding DNA: TGTGCCAGCAGGAGGGGGTTTTACGAGCAGTACTTC. It translates to CASRRGFYEQYF.

The genes are TRBV4-3 and TRBJ2-7; 10 bases line up with TRBD1. This CDR3 region has 16 residues. With V trimmed by 0 bases and J by 5 bases, 7 bases remained unmatched. In germline, CDR1 is LGHNA, CDR2 YSLEER. The CDR3 DNA follows: TGCGCCAGCAGCCAAGATATCGGACAGGGGGGGGACGAGCAGTACTTC. It translates to CASSQDIGQGGDEQYF.

The chain couples TRBV13 to TRBJ1-2; D gene unclear. The CDR3 loop spans 14 amino acids. V lost 2 bases and J 0 bases, leaving 7 bases between the germline ends. Germline V CDR1 and CDR2: PRHDT, FYEKMQ (reference sequence). The CDR3 sequence is CASSLLGANYGYTF. The CDR3 bases are TGTGCCAGCAGCTTATTAGGAGCTAACTATGGCTACACCTTC.

The chain carries TRBV14 and TRBJ1-2; 8 bases map to TRBD1. CDR1 is SGHDN, CDR2 FVKESK, per germline. CDR3 size: 15 residues. V trimming: 4 bases; J trimming: 2 bases; junction bases outside the gene matches: 6. CDR3 sequence (DNA): TGTGCCAGCAGCCCAGCGACAGGGGCGAACTATGGCTACACCTTC. Translating gives CASSPATGANYGYTF.

This clone has more than one count but fewer than ten. Here the CDR3 reads CASSGDRGEAFF. For the CDR3, the DNA is TGTGCCAGCAGTGGGGACAGGGGAGAAGCTTTCTTT. This chain joins TRBV12-3 or TRBV12-4 and TRBJ1-1; 10 bases line up with TRBD1. This CDR3 has 12 amino acids. After removal of 5 bases from V and 8 bases from J, the junction contained 2 bases not matched to a gene.

The gene calls are TRBV9 and TRBJ1-2; possibly TRBD1 for D (6 bases). The CDR3 has 14 residues. The germline V gene encodes CDR1 SGDLS and CDR2 YYNGEE. V was trimmed by 4 bases and J by 3 bases, leaving 13 bases between them. The CDR3 region is CASSPRGPDYGYTF. CDR3 in DNA: TGTGCCAGCAGCCCGCGGGGGCCGGACTATGGCTACACCTTC.

The chain uses TRBV12-3 or TRBV12-4 and TRBJ2-7; perhaps TRBD2 as D (5 bases). Trimming shortened V by 3 bases and J by 5 bases, and 11 bases separated the two germline ends. The CDR3 is 13 residues long. CDR3 in amino acids: CASSFRGIHEQYF. The CDR3 DNA reads TGTGCCAGCAGTTTTCGGGGTATCCACGAGCAGTACTTC.